Each of the 4 T cell receptor beta chains below was sequenced from the same sample in a study of blood T cell repertoires in COVID-19. Sequencing was performed with immunoSEQ multiplex PCR; in TCRdb, only in-frame clones are kept and a portion is missing. The table lists some 160,000 clones, around 90% of them singletons. Sequenced material: peripheral blood. These receptors originate from a woman of 80 years or more with COVID-19, enrolled during active disease.

The table lists this clone with a count of one. The V call is TRBV10-2, the J call TRBJ1-2; D not certain. This CDR3 is 12 amino acids long. Per germline, CDR1 WSHSY and CDR2 SAAADI. V lost 4 bases and J 10 bases, leaving 13 bases between the germline ends. CDR3 region: CASSAKTYDYTF. The CDR3 DNA reads as TGCGCCAGCAGTGCCAAGACATACGACTACACCTTC.

The V and J genes are TRBV5-6 and TRBJ1-1; D perhaps matches TRBD1 (6 bases). The V gene lost 6 bases and the J gene lost 0 bases, with 15 bases spanning the gap. The CDR3 runs 15 residues. Germline CDR1 is SGHDT and CDR2 is YYEEEE. DNA for the CDR3: TGTGCCAGCACCTTATGGGGGGGGCTGAACACTGAAGCTTTCTTT. Translated, it gives CASTLWGGLNTEAFF.

The chain is built from TRBV24-1 and TRBJ2-3; D unclear. Germline V gene sequence: CDR1 KGHDR, CDR2 SFDVKD. V was clipped by 5 bases and J by 6 bases, with 11 bases between them. The CDR3 is 13 residues long. CDR3 nucleotides: TGTGCCACCAGTGCCCCGGGTAGGGATACGCAGTATTTT. Translated: CATSAPGRDTQYF.

The CDR3 bases are TGTGCCAGCAGGGGCACTAGCGGGTACGAGCAGTACTTC. Its protein is CASRGTSGYEQYF. V gene TRBV3-1 (or the pseudogene TRBV3-2) combines with J gene TRBJ2-7; 9 positions match TRBD2. J was trimmed by 4 bases and V by 6 bases; bases with no gene match: 4. CDR1 and CDR2 from the germline V gene are LGHDT and YNNKEL (reference sequence). CDR3 length: 13 amino acids.